Below, 12 T cell receptor beta chains from the same sample are listed, as sequenced in a study of beta chain features in type 1 diabetes. The study reverse transcribed the entire isolated RNA, so it sequenced expressed TCRB transcripts. The table came from immunoSEQ multiplex PCR; TCRdb's copy has only in-frame clones and leaves some out. The data show about 330,000 clones, roughly 11% seen once. Sequencing input: naive CD4+ T cells from blood. The receptor source for this set is a woman under 40 in good health.

This clone was seen a handful of times. The chain recombines TRBV28 with TRBJ1-2; the D gene is possibly TRBD1 (6 bases). Germline lookup yields CDR1 MDHEN and CDR2 SYDVKM. Trimming took 5 bases from V and 4 from J, leaving 17 bases between them. CDR3 length equals 15 residues. The CDR3 sequence is CASSIPGQGAYGYTF. CDR3 coding DNA: TGTGCCAGCAGTATCCCGGGACAAGGGGCCTATGGCTACACCTTC.

The rearrangement joins TRBV29-1 to TRBJ2-5; 12 positions agree with TRBD1. Germline CDR1 reads SQVTM; CDR2 reads ANQGSEA. The CDR3 totals 17 residues. V was clipped by 4 bases and J by 5 bases; unmatched bases: 14. This chain's CDR3 is CSVGGGPGTGGGETQYF. In DNA, the CDR3 is TGCAGCGTTGGAGGGGGGCCCGGGACAGGGGGCGGCGAGACCCAGTACTTC. The full variable domain, rest sourced from reference TRBV29-1 and TRBJ2-5, is SAVISQKPSRDICQRGTSLTIQCQVDSQVTMMFWYRQQPGQSLTLIATANQGSEATYESGFVIDKFPISRPNLTFSTLTVSNMSPEDSSIYLCSVGGGPGTGGGETQYFGPGTRLLVL.

The chain links TRBV10-3 to TRBJ2-7, with 7 bases matching TRBD1. Germline V gene lookup returns CDR1 ENHRY and CDR2 SYGVKD. The CDR3 contains 13 residues. Losses at the gene ends were 9 bases for V and 0 bases for J; bases not matched to a gene: 5. The CDR3 DNA reads TGTGCCATAAAATGGGACAGCTCCTACGAGCAGTACTTC. Encoded protein: CAIKWDSSYEQYF.

The chain employs TRBV4-2 and TRBJ2-2; 9 bases line up with TRBD2. The trim removed 1 base at V and 0 bases at J, leaving 0 bases unmatched. Germline CDR1 reads LGHNA; CDR2 reads YNFKEQ. The CDR3 loop spans 16 amino acids. CDR3 protein: CASSQGLAANTGELFF. CDR3 sequence (DNA): TGTGCCAGCAGCCAAGGACTAGCGGCGAACACCGGGGAGCTGTTTTTT.

This clone was seen a handful of times. DNA of the CDR3: TGTGCCAGCTCACTGAGACAGGGGGAAAACACTGAAGCTTTCTTT. Its translation: CASSLRQGENTEAFF. The gene calls are TRBV18 and TRBJ1-1; 9 bases align to TRBD1. There are 15 residues in the CDR3. Germline CDR1 reads KGHSH; CDR2 reads LQKENI. V shed 4 bases, J shed 2 bases, and the junction held 5 bases outside the gene matches.

This clone was seen a handful of times. Additional DNA sequences in this sample encode the identical CDR3. V is TRBV18 and J is TRBJ1-1; D may be TRBD1 (6 bases). The CDR3 covers 14 residues. From germline, CDR1 is KGHSH and CDR2 LQKENI. Trimming stripped 3 bases from V and 0 bases from J, with 8 bases between. The CDR3 protein is CASSPDRLNTEAFF. CDR3 DNA: TGTGCCAGCTCACCGGACAGACTGAACACTGAAGCTTTCTTT. Based on the CDR3 plus reference TRBV18 and TRBJ1-1, the full variable domain is NAGVMQNPRHLVRRRGQEARLRCSPMKGHSHVYWYRQLPEEGLKFMVYLQKENIIDESGMPKERFSAEFPKEGPSILRIQQVVRGDSAAYFCASSPDRLNTEAFFGQGTRLTVV.

This clone was picked up a small number of times. The V call is TRBV28, the J call TRBJ2-2, with unresolved D. This CDR3 contains 14 residues. Germline V gene lookup returns CDR1 MDHEN and CDR2 SYDVKM. Trimming took off 1 base at V and 1 base at J, with 4 bases between the two ends. The CDR3 nucleotides are TGTGCCAGCAGTTTATCGGGGAACACCGGGGAGCTGTTTTTT. Protein product: CASSLSGNTGELFF. The full variable domain, in which reference TRBV28 and TRBJ2-2 provide the parts outside the CDR3, is DVKVTQSSRYLVKRTGEKVFLECVQDMDHENMFWYRQDPGLGLRLIYFSYDVKMKEKGDIPEGYSVSREKKERFSLILESASTNQTSMYLCASSLSGNTGELFFGEGSRLTVL.

This chain uses TRBV5-6 with TRBJ2-1; possibly TRBD2 for D (6 bases). CDR1 is SGHDT, CDR2 YYEEEE, per germline. The CDR3 runs 14 residues. The ends were cut back, 4 bases at V and 9 bases at J, with 17 bases in the middle. The CDR3 loop is CASSKFGGSSEQFF. DNA of the CDR3: TGTGCCAGCAGCAAATTTGGAGGGAGTAGTGAGCAGTTCTTC.

Only a few counts were recorded for this clone. The sample has other DNA sequences that encode this CDR3 too. The rearrangement uses TRBV10-3 and TRBJ2-7, with 7 positions matching TRBD1. The CDR3 is made up of 14 amino acids. Germline CDR1 reads ENHRY; CDR2 reads SYGVKD. V lost 3 bases to trimming and J lost 4 bases; unmatched junction nucleotides: 6. The CDR3 coding sequence is TGTGCCATCAGTGAAAGACAGGGTGCTTACGAGCAGTACTTC. This sequence encodes CAISERQGAYEQYF.

V gene TRBV10-3 combines with J gene TRBJ1-2, with D possibly matching TRBD1 (6 bases). Between the trimmed V and J ends, which lost 5 bases and 8 bases, there was a span of 15 bases. Germline CDR1 and CDR2: ENHRY and SYGVKD. This CDR3 spans 13 amino acids. The CDR3 loop is CAISRDIADGYTF. CDR3 bases: TGTGCCATCAGTCGGGACATCGCGGACGGCTACACCTTC.

V and J are TRBV6-1 and TRBJ1-5; D unresolved. The CDR3 has 14 residues. V lost 0 bases and J 4 bases, leaving 7 bases between the germline ends. Germline-derived CDR1 and CDR2 are MNHNS and SASEGT. This chain's CDR3 is CASSEAEENQPQHF. In nucleotides, the CDR3 is TGTGCCAGCAGTGAAGCAGAGGAGAATCAGCCCCAGCATTTT.

This clone was seen more than once but under ten times. V gene TRBV4-3 combines with J gene TRBJ2-2; tentative D call: TRBD2 (6 bases). The germline gives CDR1 LGHNA, CDR2 YSLEER. V was cut by 0 bases and J by 6 bases, with 14 bases left in between. This CDR3 has 16 residues. CDR3 residues: CASSQDKGRIAGELFF. CDR3 nucleotides: TGCGCCAGCAGCCAAGATAAGGGGAGGATCGCCGGGGAGCTGTTTTTT.